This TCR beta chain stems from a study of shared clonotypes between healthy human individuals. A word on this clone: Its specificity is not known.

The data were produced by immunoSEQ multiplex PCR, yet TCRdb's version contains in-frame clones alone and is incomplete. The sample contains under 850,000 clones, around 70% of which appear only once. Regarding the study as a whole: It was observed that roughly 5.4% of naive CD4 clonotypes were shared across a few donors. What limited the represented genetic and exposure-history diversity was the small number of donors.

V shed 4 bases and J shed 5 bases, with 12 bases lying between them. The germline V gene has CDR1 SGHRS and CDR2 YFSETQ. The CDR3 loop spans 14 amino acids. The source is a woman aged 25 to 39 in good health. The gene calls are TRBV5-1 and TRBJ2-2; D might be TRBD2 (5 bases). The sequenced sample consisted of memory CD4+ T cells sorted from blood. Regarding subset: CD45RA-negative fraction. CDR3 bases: TGCGCCAGCAGCCGCGCACGGGATACCGGGGAGCTGTTTTTT. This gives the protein CASSRARDTGELFF. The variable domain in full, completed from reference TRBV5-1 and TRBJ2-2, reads KAGVTQTPRYLIKTRGQQVTLSCSPISGHRSVSWYQQTPGQGLQFLFEYFSETQRNKGNFPGRFSGRQFSNSRSEMNVSTLELGDSALYLCASSRARDTGELFFGEGSRLTVL.